This record covers a single TCR beta chain. Its antigen is not identified. From the RT-PCR reads, TCRdb called clonotypes with MiXCR, one entry per CDR3 protein. The sample lists a few hundred thousand distinct CDR3 sequences, about a fifth seen once, with 10% to 13% in the top ten. This sample was taken from a study of response to subunit inactivated influenza vaccine. V lost 5 bases and J lost 14, with 25 bases in between. The CDR3 is made up of 16 amino acids. Germline CDR1 and CDR2: SEHNR and FQNEAQ (reference sequence). Whole-study results and caveats: Each seasonal influenza vaccination, the authors suggested, recruits few new T cells.

The clonotype comes from a man aged 50-75 years who received an inactivated influenza vaccine. The V gene is TRBV7-9, the J gene TRBJ1-6; no clear D. Source: PBMCs from blood, taken less than 22 months after vaccination. The CDR3 sequence is CASSDIIREPFDSLHF. The CDR3 region has the DNA TGTGCCAGCAGCGATATAATCCGGGAACCCTTCGATTCCCTCCACTTT.